The TCR beta chain under discussion was sequenced for a study of blood T cell repertoires in COVID-19. About the research overall: Samples came from the United States, Italy and Spain, spanning acute and convalescent COVID-19.

Per the authors' pipeline: Cell counts per sample came from amplifying reference gene primers. Profiled with immunoSEQ multiplex PCR; TCRdb holds only in-frame clones, not every one. V and J calls and clone size are as listed in that table; D and trimming were resolved from the DNA. The sample includes about 250,000 clones, around 86% of them seen just once. Trimming left V 8 bases short and J 2 bases short, with 15 bases between. CDR1 is LNHDA, CDR2 SQIVND, per germline (reference sequence). The CDR3 length is 14 residues. J is TRBJ1-1 and V is TRBV19; D is unclear. This receptor was taken from a woman aged 55 to 70 who had recovered from COVID-19. Sequenced: peripheral blood. The CDR3: CASGLSQGNTEAFF. CDR3 DNA sequence: TGTGCCAGTGGGCTTTCCCAAGGAAACACTGAAGCTTTCTTT.